This note documents a single TCR beta chain sequence. Trimming stripped 0 bases from V and 2 bases from J, with 19 bases between. The CDR3 is made up of 18 amino acids. CDR1 is SGDLS and CDR2 is YYNGEE in the germline V gene. As processed by the authors: Using reference gene primer amplification, nucleated cell counts were estimated. This table comes from immunoSEQ multiplex PCR, and its TCRdb copy is limited to in-frame clones, with some not included. V, J and clone size reflect that table, while D and trimming were determined from the DNA. Of some 200,000 clones detected, over 75% appear once; the ten largest clones hold under 5.5%. The data originate from a study of blood T cell repertoires in COVID-19. About the study: COVID-19 samples from acute and convalescent phases originated in the United States, Italy and Spain. T cells, B-cell-depleted T cells, or PBMCs supplied cDNA or gDNA.

The chain carries TRBV9 and TRBJ2-3; a weak D match, TRBD2 (7 bases). The source material was peripheral blood. The clonotype comes from a woman aged 40 to 49 with acute or convalescent COVID-19. The CDR3 reads CASSVGGLSGGLTDTQYF. As DNA, the CDR3 is TGTGCCAGCAGCGTAGGTGGGCTGTCGGGGGGCCTCACAGATACGCAGTATTTT.